Described below is a single T cell receptor beta chain sequence and its context. Its antigen is unknown. The CDR3 runs to 12 residues. Trimming left V 6 bases short and J 6 bases short, with 12 bases between. The germline gives CDR1 MNHEY, CDR2 SVGAGI. The PCR made use of 60 Vbeta and 13 Jbeta primers. Assay used: immunoSEQ multiplex PCR; TCRdb lists only in-frame clones, some missing. The data show about 130,000 clones, about 79% seen once. These data belong to a study of cytomegalovirus exposure and HLA in healthy donors. Regarding the study as a whole: In a later analysis, TCR beta V- and J-gene trimming showed a link to a missense DCLRE1C variant. The sole available immune exposure information was CMV serostatus. Most TCR sequences were uncommon, yet certain public TCRs appeared in many donors. Later analysis reportedly placed an Asian-associated ancestry cluster below the roughly 700-donor mean in N-insertions.

J is TRBJ2-7 and V is TRBV6-5; D possibly corresponds to TRBD2 (6 bases). The source of this sequence is a woman in her forties or fifties in good health and CMV-seronegative. Input material: PBMCs. CDR3 DNA: TGTGCCAGCAGCCCGACTAGTGGCGAGCAGTACTTC. This encodes CASSPTSGEQYF.